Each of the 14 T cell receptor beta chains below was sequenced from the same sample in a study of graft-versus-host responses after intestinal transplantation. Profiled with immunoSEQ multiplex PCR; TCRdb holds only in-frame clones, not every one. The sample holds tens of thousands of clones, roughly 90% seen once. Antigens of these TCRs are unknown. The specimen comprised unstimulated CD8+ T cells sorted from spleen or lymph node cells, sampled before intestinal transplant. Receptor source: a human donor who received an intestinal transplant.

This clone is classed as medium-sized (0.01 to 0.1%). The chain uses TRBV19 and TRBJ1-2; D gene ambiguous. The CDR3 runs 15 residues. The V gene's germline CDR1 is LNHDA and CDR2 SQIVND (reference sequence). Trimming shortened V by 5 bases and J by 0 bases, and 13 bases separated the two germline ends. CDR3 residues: CASSEWRIANYGYTF. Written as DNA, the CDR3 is TGTGCCAGTAGTGAGTGGCGGATAGCTAACTATGGCTACACCTTC.

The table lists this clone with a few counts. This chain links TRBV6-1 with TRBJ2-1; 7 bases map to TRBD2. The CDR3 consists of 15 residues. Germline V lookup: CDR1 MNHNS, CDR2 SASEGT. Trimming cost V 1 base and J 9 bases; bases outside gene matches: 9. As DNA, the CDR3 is TGTGCCAGCAGTGAAGGGGGGGGAGGGCCGGCTGAGCAGTTCTTC. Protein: CASSEGGGGPAEQFF.

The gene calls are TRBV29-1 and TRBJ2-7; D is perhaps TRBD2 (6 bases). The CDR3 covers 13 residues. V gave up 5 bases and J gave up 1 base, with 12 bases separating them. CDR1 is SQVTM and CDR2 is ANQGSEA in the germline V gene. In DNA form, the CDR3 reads TGCAGCGTTTACGGGGGAGAATCCTACGAGCAGTACTTC. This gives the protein CSVYGGESYEQYF.

The CDR3 protein is CASAGQGGTKQSTDTQYF. CDR3 nucleotides: TGTGCCAGCGCCGGCCAGGGGGGCACGAAGCAAAGCACAGATACGCAGTATTTT. J is TRBJ2-3 and V is TRBV13, with D possibly matching TRBD1 (7 bases). Germline V gives CDR1 PRHDT, CDR2 FYEKMQ (reference sequence). With 8 bases removed from V and 0 bases from J, the gap between germline ends came to 24 bases. The CDR3 has 18 amino acids. Supplemented by reference TRBV13 and TRBJ2-3, the full variable domain reads AAGVIQSPRHLIKEKRETATLKCYPIPRHDTVYWYQQGPGQDPQFLISFYEKMQSDKGSIPDRFSAQQFSDYHSELNMSSLELGDSALYFCASAGQGGTKQSTDTQYFGPGTRLTVL.

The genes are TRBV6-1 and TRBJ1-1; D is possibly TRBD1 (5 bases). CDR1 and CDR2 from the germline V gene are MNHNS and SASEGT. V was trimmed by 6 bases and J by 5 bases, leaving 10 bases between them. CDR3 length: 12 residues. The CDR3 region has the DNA TGTGCCAGCAGCAAAGACAGAACTGAAGCTTTCTTT. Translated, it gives CASSKDRTEAFF.

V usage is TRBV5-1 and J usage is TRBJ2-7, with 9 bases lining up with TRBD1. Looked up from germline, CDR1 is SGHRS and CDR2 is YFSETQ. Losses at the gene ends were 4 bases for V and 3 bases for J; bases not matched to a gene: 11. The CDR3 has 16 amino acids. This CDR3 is CASSRNPGTGRYEQYF. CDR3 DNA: TGCGCCAGCAGCCGCAACCCCGGGACAGGGCGCTACGAGCAGTACTTC.

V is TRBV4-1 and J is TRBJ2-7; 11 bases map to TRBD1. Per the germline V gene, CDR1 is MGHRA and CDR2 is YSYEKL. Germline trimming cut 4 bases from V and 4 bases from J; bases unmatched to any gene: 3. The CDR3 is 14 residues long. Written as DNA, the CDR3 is TGCGCCAGCAGCCCGGACAGGGGGCAGTACGAGCAGTACTTC. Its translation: CASSPDRGQYEQYF.

In DNA form, the CDR3 reads TGTGCCAGTTGGACAGACTCCATCTACGAGCAGTACTTC. Translated, it gives CASWTDSIYEQYF. This rearrangement joins TRBV6-1 to TRBJ2-7, with TRBD1 as a possible D gene (6 bases). V gave up 9 bases and J gave up 3 bases, with 15 bases separating them. The CDR3 totals 13 residues. The V gene's germline CDR1 is MNHNS and CDR2 SASEGT.

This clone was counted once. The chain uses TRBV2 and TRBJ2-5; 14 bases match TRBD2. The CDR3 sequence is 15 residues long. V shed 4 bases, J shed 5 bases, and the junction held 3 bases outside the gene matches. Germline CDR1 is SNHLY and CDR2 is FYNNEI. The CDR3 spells CASSAGLAGGETQYF. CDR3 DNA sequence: TGTGCCAGCAGTGCCGGACTAGCGGGAGGTGAGACCCAGTACTTC.

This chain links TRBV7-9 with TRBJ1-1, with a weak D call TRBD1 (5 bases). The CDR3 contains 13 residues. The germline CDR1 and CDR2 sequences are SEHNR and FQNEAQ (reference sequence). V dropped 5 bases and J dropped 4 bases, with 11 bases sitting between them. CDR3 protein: CASSLGHPTEAFF. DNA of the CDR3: TGTGCCAGCAGCCTAGGACACCCCACTGAAGCTTTCTTT.

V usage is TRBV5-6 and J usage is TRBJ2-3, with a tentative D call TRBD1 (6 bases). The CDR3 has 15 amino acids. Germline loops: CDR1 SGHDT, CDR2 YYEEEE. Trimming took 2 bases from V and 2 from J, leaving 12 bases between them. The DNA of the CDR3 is TGTGCCAGCAGCTTCGTTGGGGGCGACACAGATACGCAGTATTTT. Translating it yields CASSFVGGDTDTQYF.

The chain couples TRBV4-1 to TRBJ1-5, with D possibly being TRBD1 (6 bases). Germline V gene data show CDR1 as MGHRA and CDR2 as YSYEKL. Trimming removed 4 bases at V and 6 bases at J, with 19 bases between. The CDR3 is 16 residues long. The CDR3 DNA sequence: TGCGCCAGCAGCCCTCACCCACAGGGTTGGGGTCAGCCCCAGCATTTT. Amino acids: CASSPHPQGWGQPQHF.

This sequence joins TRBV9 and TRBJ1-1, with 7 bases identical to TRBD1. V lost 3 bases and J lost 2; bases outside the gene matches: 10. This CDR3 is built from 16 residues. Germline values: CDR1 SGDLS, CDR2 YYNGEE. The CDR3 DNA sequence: TGTGCCAGCAGCGCCGACCTACAGGGGCCAAACACTGAAGCTTTCTTT. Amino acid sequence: CASSADLQGPNTEAFF.

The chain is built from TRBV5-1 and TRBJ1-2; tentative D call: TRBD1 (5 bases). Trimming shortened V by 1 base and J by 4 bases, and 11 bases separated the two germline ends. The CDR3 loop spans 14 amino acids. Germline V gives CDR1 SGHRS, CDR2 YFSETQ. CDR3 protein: CASSLRGLLYGYTF. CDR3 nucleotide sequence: TGCGCCAGCAGCTTGAGGGGCCTACTCTATGGCTACACCTTC. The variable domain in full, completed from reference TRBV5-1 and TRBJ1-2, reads KAGVTQTPRYLIKTRGQQVTLSCSPISGHRSVSWYQQTPGQGLQFLFEYFSETQRNKGNFPGRFSGRQFSNSRSEMNVSTLELGDSALYLCASSLRGLLYGYTFGSGTRLTVV.